These T cell receptor beta chains were read from a single sample in a study of cytomegalovirus exposure and HLA in healthy donors. Assay used: immunoSEQ multiplex PCR; TCRdb lists only in-frame clones, some missing. The sample lists about 130,000 clones, 65% to 75% seen once, with 5.8% in the top ten. The sequenced material came from PBMCs. These receptor sequences come from a woman aged 45-60 years in good health and CMV-seropositive. The CDR3 runs from the conserved cysteine through the conserved F or W. Fields, in order: CDR3 DNA, CDR3 protein, J gene, V gene, clone size, D gene. D genes are given only for firm matches. The size entry is marked missing in some rows and otherwise reads once, few, many or a size class.

CDR3 DNA: TGCGCCAGCAGCCAGGCGGCGGGGGGAGACACCATATATTTT
CDR3 protein: CASSQAAGGDTIYF
J gene: TRBJ1-3
V gene: TRBV4-1
clone size: NA
D gene: NA

CDR3 DNA: TGTGCCAGCAGCGGACAGGGGAACTCCTACGAGCAGTACTTC
CDR3 protein: CASSGQGNSYEQYF
J gene: TRBJ2-7
V gene: TRBV9
clone size: NA
D gene: TRBD1

CDR3 DNA: TGTGCCACCAGCAGAGGGGACACCCCAAGAAGGACTGAAGCTTTCTTT
CDR3 protein: CATSRGDTPRRTEAFF
J gene: TRBJ1-1
V gene: TRBV15
clone size: NA
D gene: NA

CDR3 DNA: TGCGCCAGCAGCCAAGGGTTGCGGGATTCGGGTACCTTC
CDR3 protein: CASSQGLRDSGTF
J gene: TRBJ1-2
V gene: TRBV4-3
clone size: few
D gene: NA

CDR3 DNA: TGTTCCAGCAGCTCGCCGGGACTCCATAACCGCCACAATGAGCAGTTCTTC
CDR3 protein: CSSSSPGLHNRHNEQFF
J gene: TRBJ2-1
V gene: TRBV7-9
clone size: NA
D gene: NA

CDR3 DNA: TGTGCCAGCAGCCCGACTGGCCTTTACGAGCAGTACTTC
CDR3 protein: CASSPTGLYEQYF
J gene: TRBJ2-7
V gene: TRBV5-5
clone size: few
D gene: NA

CDR3 DNA: TGTGCCAGCAGCCCGCCCCCTAGCGGAGAGACCCAGTACTTC
CDR3 protein: CASSPPPSGETQYF
J gene: TRBJ2-5
V gene: TRBV11-2
clone size: NA
D gene: TRBD2

CDR3 DNA: TGTGCCAGCAGCCACGTCTGGCGGGGGGTTCCTGAGCAGTTCTTC
CDR3 protein: CASSHVWRGVPEQFF
J gene: TRBJ2-1
V gene: TRBV7-2
clone size: NA
D gene: TRBD2

CDR3 DNA: TGTGCCAGCAGCGTCCTCGGACAGTTCGGCGAAAAACTGTTTTTT
CDR3 protein: CASSVLGQFGEKLFF
J gene: TRBJ1-4
V gene: TRBV9
clone size: NA
D gene: NA

CDR3 DNA: TGTGCCAGCAGTACCCCAGACTCTGGGGCCAACGTCCTGACTTTC
CDR3 protein: CASSTPDSGANVLTF
J gene: TRBJ2-6
V gene: TRBV6-5
clone size: NA
D gene: NA

CDR3 DNA: TGTGCCAGTAGTAGACAGGGATCTGGAAACACCATATATTTT
CDR3 protein: CASSRQGSGNTIYF
J gene: TRBJ1-3
V gene: TRBV19
clone size: NA
D gene: TRBD1

CDR3 DNA: TGTGCCAGCAGCCAAGGAGGCGCGAACTATGGCTACACCTTC
CDR3 protein: CASSQGGANYGYTF
J gene: TRBJ1-2
V gene: TRBV4-2
clone size: few
D gene: NA

CDR3 DNA: TGTGCCAGCAGTTTCGCAGGGGGCGGTGGCTACACCTTC
CDR3 protein: CASSFAGGGGYTF
J gene: TRBJ1-2
V gene: TRBV6-5
clone size: NA
D gene: TRBD1

CDR3 DNA: TGTGCCAGCAGCTTTTCCGGGACAGGGGTCTATCGGCAGTACTTC
CDR3 protein: CASSFSGTGVYRQYF
J gene: TRBJ2-7
V gene: TRBV5-6
clone size: NA
D gene: TRBD1

CDR3 DNA: TGTGCCAGCAGTGGGGGGACTAGCGGGGGGGCAGATACGCAGTATTTT
CDR3 protein: CASSGGTSGGADTQYF
J gene: TRBJ2-3
V gene: TRBV25-1
clone size: NA
D gene: TRBD2

CDR3 DNA: TGCGCCAGCAGCTTACTAGCGGGGGCGTCGTCCACCGGGGAGCTGTTTTTT
CDR3 protein: CASSLLAGASSTGELFF
J gene: TRBJ2-2
V gene: TRBV5-1
clone size: NA
D gene: TRBD2

CDR3 DNA: TGTGCCAGCAGTGAAGGACAGGGGCAGCCCCAGCATTTT
CDR3 protein: CASSEGQGQPQHF
J gene: TRBJ1-5
V gene: TRBV2
clone size: NA
D gene: TRBD1

CDR3 DNA: TGTGCCAGCAGGTTCAGGGGCCTCCAAGAGACCCAGTACTTC
CDR3 protein: CASRFRGLQETQYF
J gene: TRBJ2-5
V gene: TRBV2
clone size: NA
D gene: NA

CDR3 DNA: TGCGCCAGCAGCCCAGGACAGGGGGTCACCTACGAGCAGTACTTC
CDR3 protein: CASSPGQGVTYEQYF
J gene: TRBJ2-7
V gene: TRBV5-1
clone size: few
D gene: TRBD1

CDR3 DNA: TGCGCCAGCAGTTTAGGGGGCTCCGAGCAGTTCTTC
CDR3 protein: CASSLGGSEQFF
J gene: TRBJ2-1
V gene: TRBV5-1
clone size: NA
D gene: TRBD1

CDR3 DNA: TGTGCCAGCAGTGACCTAGCGGGGGGCGTCACAGATACGCAGTATTTT
CDR3 protein: CASSDLAGGVTDTQYF
J gene: TRBJ2-3
V gene: TRBV2
clone size: NA
D gene: TRBD2

CDR3 DNA: TGTGCCGCATCTCCGGGGAACACTGAAGCTTTCTTT
CDR3 protein: CAASPGNTEAFF
J gene: TRBJ1-1
V gene: TRBV6-5
clone size: few
D gene: NA

CDR3 DNA: TGTGCCAGCAGTTACAGGGACAGTGGTACATACGAGCAGTACTTC
CDR3 protein: CASSYRDSGTYEQYF
J gene: TRBJ2-7
V gene: TRBV6-8
clone size: NA
D gene: TRBD1

CDR3 DNA: TGTGCCAGCAGCTCAATTGACAGTCAAGAGACCCAGTACTTC
CDR3 protein: CASSSIDSQETQYF
J gene: TRBJ2-5
V gene: TRBV5-4
clone size: NA
D gene: NA

CDR3 DNA: TGTGCCAGCACGGGGGGGAATAGCAATCAGCCCCAGCATTTT
CDR3 protein: CASTGGNSNQPQHF
J gene: TRBJ1-5
V gene: TRBV5-8
clone size: NA
D gene: NA

CDR3 DNA: TGTGCCAGCAGCGTTGGTGGCGGGGGCACAGATACGCAGTATTTT
CDR3 protein: CASSVGGGGTDTQYF
J gene: TRBJ2-3
V gene: TRBV9
clone size: few
D gene: NA

CDR3 DNA: TGTGCCAGCAGTGAAAACAACGACATCTGGAAAAATGAAAAACTGTTTTTT
CDR3 protein: CASSENNDIWKNEKLFF
J gene: TRBJ1-4
V gene: TRBV6-1
clone size: NA
D gene: NA

CDR3 DNA: TGTGCCAGCAGCCAAGAGACAGCCACCAATTCACCCCTCCACTTT
CDR3 protein: CASSQETATNSPLHF
J gene: TRBJ1-6
V gene: TRBV14
clone size: NA
D gene: NA

CDR3 DNA: TGTGCCAGCAGTTCCAGCGGGGGGGAGACCCAGTACTTC
CDR3 protein: CASSSSGGETQYF
J gene: TRBJ2-5
V gene: TRBV6-5
clone size: NA
D gene: TRBD2

CDR3 DNA: TGTGCCAGCAGCCGACAGGGGGTCGGTGAAAAACTGTTTTTT
CDR3 protein: CASSRQGVGEKLFF
J gene: TRBJ1-4
V gene: TRBV6-5
clone size: NA
D gene: TRBD1

CDR3 DNA: TGTGCCAGCAGCCCGGGATCCCTGAGCGAGACCCAGTACTTC
CDR3 protein: CASSPGSLSETQYF
J gene: TRBJ2-5
V gene: TRBV11-3
clone size: NA
D gene: NA

CDR3 DNA: TGTGCCAGCAGCCGAGGGCCTCAGGGGCTAGGTGGGTACAATGAGCAGTTCTTC
CDR3 protein: CASSRGPQGLGGYNEQFF
J gene: TRBJ2-1
V gene: TRBV5-4
clone size: few
D gene: NA

CDR3 DNA: TGTGCCAGCAGCGCGGACAGGGGAGGCTACGAGCAGTACTTC
CDR3 protein: CASSADRGGYEQYF
J gene: TRBJ2-7
V gene: TRBV2
clone size: NA
D gene: TRBD1

CDR3 DNA: TGTGCCAGCAGTGAAGAGGCGGACATGGGCACCTTC
CDR3 protein: CASSEEADMGTF
J gene: TRBJ1-2
V gene: TRBV2
clone size: NA
D gene: NA

CDR3 DNA: TGTGCCAGCAGCTTGGTAGGGACTAGCGCCTCCTACGAGCAGTACTTC
CDR3 protein: CASSLVGTSASYEQYF
J gene: TRBJ2-7
V gene: TRBV5-6
clone size: NA
D gene: TRBD2

CDR3 DNA: TGCGCCAGCAGCCAAGATGGGGGAGGGTACGAAAAACTGTTTTTT
CDR3 protein: CASSQDGGGYEKLFF
J gene: TRBJ1-4
V gene: TRBV4-1
clone size: NA
D gene: NA

CDR3 DNA: TGTGCCCGCTCACCAGGGCAGCTCTCAACTAATGAAAAACTGTTTTTT
CDR3 protein: CARSPGQLSTNEKLFF
J gene: TRBJ1-4
V gene: TRBV18
clone size: NA
D gene: NA

CDR3 DNA: TGTGCCAGCTCACCGGAGGTCACTGAAGCTTTCTTT
CDR3 protein: CASSPEVTEAFF
J gene: TRBJ1-1
V gene: TRBV18
clone size: NA
D gene: NA

CDR3 DNA: TGTGCCAGCGCGCGGTGGGACACTGAAGCTTTCTTT
CDR3 protein: CASARWDTEAFF
J gene: TRBJ1-1
V gene: TRBV6-1
clone size: few
D gene: NA

CDR3 DNA: TGTGCCAGCAGCTTATCTCGGCCGGAGAATTCACCCCTCCACTTT
CDR3 protein: CASSLSRPENSPLHF
J gene: TRBJ1-6
V gene: TRBV7-6
clone size: NA
D gene: NA

CDR3 DNA: TGCAGCGCCCAAGGGGACTCCTACGAGCAGTACTTC
CDR3 protein: CSAQGDSYEQYF
J gene: TRBJ2-7
V gene: TRBV29-1
clone size: NA
D gene: NA

CDR3 DNA: TGTGCCAGCAGCTTACGGTTTGGGGACTCAATGAACACTGAAGCTTTCTTT
CDR3 protein: CASSLRFGDSMNTEAFF
J gene: TRBJ1-1
V gene: TRBV11-2
clone size: NA
D gene: NA

CDR3 DNA: TGTGCCAGTAGTACGCGACTAGCGGCGTATGAGCAGTTCTTC
CDR3 protein: CASSTRLAAYEQFF
J gene: TRBJ2-1
V gene: TRBV19
clone size: NA
D gene: TRBD2

CDR3 DNA: TGTGCCAGCAGCTTGTCCCTCGGGGGTCTTAACACAGATACGCAGTATTTT
CDR3 protein: CASSLSLGGLNTDTQYF
J gene: TRBJ2-3
V gene: TRBV5-5
clone size: NA
D gene: NA

CDR3 DNA: TGTGCCAGCTCTCGAGGGGGCGATCAGCCCCAGCATTTT
CDR3 protein: CASSRGGDQPQHF
J gene: TRBJ1-5
V gene: TRBV18
clone size: NA
D gene: TRBD1

CDR3 DNA: TGTGCCAGCAGCTTGTATAGGGGGCCCACGGGGGCCAACGTCCTGACTTTC
CDR3 protein: CASSLYRGPTGANVLTF
J gene: TRBJ2-6
V gene: TRBV5-6
clone size: NA
D gene: TRBD1

CDR3 DNA: TGCAGCGTTGAGTCGCGGGGCACAGATACGCAGTATTTT
CDR3 protein: CSVESRGTDTQYF
J gene: TRBJ2-3
V gene: TRBV29-1
clone size: NA
D gene: NA

CDR3 DNA: TGTGCCACCAGCAGAGTAACAGGGACCGATGAAAAACTGTTTTTT
CDR3 protein: CATSRVTGTDEKLFF
J gene: TRBJ1-4
V gene: TRBV15
clone size: few
D gene: NA

CDR3 DNA: TGTGCCACGCACTCTCCTGGAAACACCATATATTTT
CDR3 protein: CATHSPGNTIYF
J gene: TRBJ1-3
V gene: TRBV6-5
clone size: NA
D gene: NA

CDR3 DNA: TGCGCCAGCAGCTCTAGCGGGGGGGCTGAGGAGACCCAGTACTTC
CDR3 protein: CASSSSGGAEETQYF
J gene: TRBJ2-5
V gene: TRBV5-1
clone size: once
D gene: TRBD2

CDR3 DNA: TGTGCCTGGAGAGCTCCGGCTAATGAAAAACTGTTTTTT
CDR3 protein: CAWRAPANEKLFF
J gene: TRBJ1-4
V gene: TRBV30
clone size: NA
D gene: NA

CDR3 DNA: TGCGCCAGCAGGGAGAGGCTAGCCAAAAACATTCAGTACTTC
CDR3 protein: CASRERLAKNIQYF
J gene: TRBJ2-4
V gene: TRBV5-1
clone size: NA
D gene: NA

CDR3 DNA: TGTGCCAGCAGCCGAGGACAGGGAGGTACGCAGTATTTT
CDR3 protein: CASSRGQGGTQYF
J gene: TRBJ2-3
V gene: TRBV14
clone size: NA
D gene: TRBD1

CDR3 DNA: TGTGCCAGCAGCCTGACTCTAGCGGGGGCTGTCAATGAGCAGTTCTTC
CDR3 protein: CASSLTLAGAVNEQFF
J gene: TRBJ2-1
V gene: TRBV7-2
clone size: NA
D gene: TRBD2

CDR3 DNA: TGCAGCGTTGACCAACTAGCGGGAAAGACCTACGAGCAGTACTTC
CDR3 protein: CSVDQLAGKTYEQYF
J gene: TRBJ2-7
V gene: TRBV29-1
clone size: NA
D gene: TRBD2

CDR3 DNA: TGTGCCATCAGTGAGTGGAAGACAGGCTCCTATGGCTACACCTTC
CDR3 protein: CAISEWKTGSYGYTF
J gene: TRBJ1-2
V gene: TRBV10-3
clone size: NA
D gene: NA

CDR3 DNA: TGTGCCAGCAGCTTGGGAAGAGGGGGCGCGTCAGATACGCAGTATTTT
CDR3 protein: CASSLGRGGASDTQYF
J gene: TRBJ2-3
V gene: TRBV5-8
clone size: few
D gene: TRBD1

CDR3 DNA: TGTGCCAGCAGCCAAATGGGACAGGGAGACGAGCAGTACTTC
CDR3 protein: CASSQMGQGDEQYF
J gene: TRBJ2-7
V gene: TRBV14
clone size: NA
D gene: TRBD1